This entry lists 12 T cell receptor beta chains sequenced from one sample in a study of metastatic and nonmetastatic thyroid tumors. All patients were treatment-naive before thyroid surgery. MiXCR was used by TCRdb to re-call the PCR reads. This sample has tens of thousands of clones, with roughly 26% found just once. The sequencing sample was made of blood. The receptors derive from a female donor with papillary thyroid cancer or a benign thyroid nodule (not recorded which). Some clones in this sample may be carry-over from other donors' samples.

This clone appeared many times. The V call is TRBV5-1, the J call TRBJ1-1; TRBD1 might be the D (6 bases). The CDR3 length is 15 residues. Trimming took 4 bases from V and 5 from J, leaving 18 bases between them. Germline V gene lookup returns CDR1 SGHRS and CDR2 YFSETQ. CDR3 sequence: CASSGDGGGGTEAFF. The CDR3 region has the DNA TGCGCCAGCAGCGGGGATGGGGGCGGGGGGACTGAAGCTTTCTTT.

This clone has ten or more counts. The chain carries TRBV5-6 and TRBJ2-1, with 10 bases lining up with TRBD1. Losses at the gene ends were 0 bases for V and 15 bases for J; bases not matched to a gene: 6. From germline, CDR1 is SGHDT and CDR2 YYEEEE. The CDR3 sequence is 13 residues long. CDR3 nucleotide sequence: TGTGCCAGCAGCTTGGCCTTAGGACAGGGGGGGTTCTTC. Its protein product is CASSLALGQGGFF.

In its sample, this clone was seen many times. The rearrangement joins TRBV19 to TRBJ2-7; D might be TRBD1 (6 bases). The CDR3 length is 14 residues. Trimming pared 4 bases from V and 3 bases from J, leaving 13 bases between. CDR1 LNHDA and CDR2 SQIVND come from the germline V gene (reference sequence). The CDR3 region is CASSNTDRLYEQYF. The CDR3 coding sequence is TGTGCCAGTAGTAACACAGACAGGCTCTACGAGCAGTACTTC.

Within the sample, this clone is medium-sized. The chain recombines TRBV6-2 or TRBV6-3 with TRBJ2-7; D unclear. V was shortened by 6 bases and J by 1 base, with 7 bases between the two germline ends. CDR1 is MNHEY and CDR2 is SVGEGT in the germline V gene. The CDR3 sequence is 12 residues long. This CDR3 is CASRTGSYEQYF. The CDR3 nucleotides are TGTGCCAGCAGAACCGGGTCCTACGAGCAGTACTTC.

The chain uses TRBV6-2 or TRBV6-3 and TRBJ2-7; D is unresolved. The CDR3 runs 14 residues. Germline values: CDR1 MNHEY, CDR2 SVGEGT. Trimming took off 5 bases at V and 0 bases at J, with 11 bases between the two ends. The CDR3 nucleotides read TGTGCCAGCAGTGGGTCTTCGAGCTCCTACGAGCAGTACTTC. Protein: CASSGSSSSYEQYF.

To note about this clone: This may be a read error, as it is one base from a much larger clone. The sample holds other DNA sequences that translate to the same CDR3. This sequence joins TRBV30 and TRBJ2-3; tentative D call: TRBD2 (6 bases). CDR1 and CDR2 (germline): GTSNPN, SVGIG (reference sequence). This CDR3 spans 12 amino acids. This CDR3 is CSWSVPGGTQYF. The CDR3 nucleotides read TGTTCCTGGAGTGTACCTGGAGGGACGCAGTATTTT.

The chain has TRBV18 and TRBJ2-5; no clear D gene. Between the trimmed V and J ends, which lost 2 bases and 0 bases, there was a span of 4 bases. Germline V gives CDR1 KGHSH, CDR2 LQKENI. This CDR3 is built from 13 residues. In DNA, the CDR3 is TGTGCCAGCTCACCAACGTACCAAGAGACCCAGTACTTC. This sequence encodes CASSPTYQETQYF.

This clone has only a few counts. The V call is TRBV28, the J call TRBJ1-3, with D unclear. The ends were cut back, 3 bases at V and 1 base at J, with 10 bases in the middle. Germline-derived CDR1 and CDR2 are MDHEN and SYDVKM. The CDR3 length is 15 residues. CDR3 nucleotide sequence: TGTGCCAGCAGTTTGCCGAAGAGATCTGGAAACACCATATATTTT. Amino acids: CASSLPKRSGNTIYF.

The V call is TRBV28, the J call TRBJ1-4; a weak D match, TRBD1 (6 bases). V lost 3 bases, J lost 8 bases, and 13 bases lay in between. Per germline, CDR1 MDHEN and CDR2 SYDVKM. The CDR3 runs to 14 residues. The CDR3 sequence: CASSLGQGKEKLFF. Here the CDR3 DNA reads TGTGCCAGCAGTTTGGGCCAGGGGAAGGAAAAACTGTTTTTT.

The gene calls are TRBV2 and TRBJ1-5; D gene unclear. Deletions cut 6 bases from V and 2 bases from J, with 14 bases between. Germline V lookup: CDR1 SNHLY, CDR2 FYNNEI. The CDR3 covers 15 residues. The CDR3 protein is CASRLKVLGNQPQHF. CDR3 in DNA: TGTGCCAGCAGATTAAAGGTATTGGGCAATCAGCCCCAGCATTTT.

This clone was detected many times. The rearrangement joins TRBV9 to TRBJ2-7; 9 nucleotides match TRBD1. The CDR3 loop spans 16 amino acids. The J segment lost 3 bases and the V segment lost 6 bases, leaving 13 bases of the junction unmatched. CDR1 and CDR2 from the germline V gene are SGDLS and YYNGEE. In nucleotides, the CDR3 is TGTGCCAGCATCGATGGAGGGACAGGGCGCCTCTACGAGCAGTACTTC. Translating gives CASIDGGTGRLYEQYF.

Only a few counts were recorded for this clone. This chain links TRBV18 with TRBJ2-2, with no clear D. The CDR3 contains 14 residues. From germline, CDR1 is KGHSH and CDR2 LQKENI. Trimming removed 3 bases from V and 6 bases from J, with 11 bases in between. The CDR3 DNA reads TGTGCCAGCTCACCGCCTATCAGGCCCGGGGAGCTGTTTTTT. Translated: CASSPPIRPGELFF.